This note documents a single T cell receptor beta chain sequence. This entry belongs to a study of blood T cell repertoires in COVID-19. Background on the study: Whether acute or convalescent, the COVID-19 samples came from the United States, Italy and Spain.

Germline values: CDR1 SGHRS, CDR2 YFSETQ. The trim removed 3 bases at V and 0 bases at J, leaving 8 bases unmatched. This CDR3 comprises 17 residues. Per the original data handling: Amplification with reference gene primers provided the estimates of nucleated cell counts. Libraries were prepared by immunoSEQ multiplex PCR; TCRdb keeps only in-frame clonotypes and omits some of them. V, J and clone size reflect that table, while D and trimming were determined from the DNA. The profile shows roughly 150,000 clones, approximately 90% of them singletons. The receptor comes from a woman aged 80 or older with acute or convalescent COVID-19. Source material: peripheral blood. This sequence joins TRBV5-1 and TRBJ1-2; 10 positions match TRBD1. The CDR3 region is CASSSLTGGTANYGYTF. The CDR3 coding sequence is TGCGCCAGCAGCTCCCTGACAGGGGGCACGGCTAACTATGGCTACACCTTC.